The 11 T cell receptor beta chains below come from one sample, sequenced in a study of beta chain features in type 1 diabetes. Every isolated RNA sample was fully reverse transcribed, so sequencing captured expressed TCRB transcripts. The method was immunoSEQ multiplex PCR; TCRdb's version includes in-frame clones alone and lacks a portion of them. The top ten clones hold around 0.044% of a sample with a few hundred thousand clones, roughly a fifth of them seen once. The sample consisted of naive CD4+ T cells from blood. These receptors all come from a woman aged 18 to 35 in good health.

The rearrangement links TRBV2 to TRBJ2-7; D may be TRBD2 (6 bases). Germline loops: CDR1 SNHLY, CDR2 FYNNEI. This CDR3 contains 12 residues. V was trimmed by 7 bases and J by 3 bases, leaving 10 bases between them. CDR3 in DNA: TGTGCCAGCACCGGGACTCGCTACGAGCAGTACTTC. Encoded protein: CASTGTRYEQYF.

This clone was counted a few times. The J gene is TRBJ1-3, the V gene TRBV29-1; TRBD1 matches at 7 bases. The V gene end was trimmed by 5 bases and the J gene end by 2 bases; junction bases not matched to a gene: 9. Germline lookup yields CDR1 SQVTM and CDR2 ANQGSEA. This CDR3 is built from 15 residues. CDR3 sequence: CSVSRTGTAGNTIYF. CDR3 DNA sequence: TGCAGCGTTTCGCGAACCGGGACAGCTGGAAACACCATATATTTT.

The DNA for the CDR3 is TGTGCCAGCGCGCGCGCAGATACGCAGTATTTT. Translated: CASARADTQYF. The chain has TRBV6-6 and TRBJ2-3; no clear D. This CDR3 spans 11 amino acids. Trimming pared 8 bases from V and 4 bases from J, leaving 7 bases between. CDR1 and CDR2 (germline): MNHNY, SVGAGI (reference sequence).

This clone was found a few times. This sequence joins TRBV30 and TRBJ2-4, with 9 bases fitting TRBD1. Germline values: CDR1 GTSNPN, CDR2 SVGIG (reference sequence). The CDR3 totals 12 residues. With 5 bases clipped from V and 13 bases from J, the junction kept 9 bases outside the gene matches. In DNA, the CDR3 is TGTGCCTGGGGAAGGACAGGGGTAGGGCAGTACTTC. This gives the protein CAWGRTGVGQYF.

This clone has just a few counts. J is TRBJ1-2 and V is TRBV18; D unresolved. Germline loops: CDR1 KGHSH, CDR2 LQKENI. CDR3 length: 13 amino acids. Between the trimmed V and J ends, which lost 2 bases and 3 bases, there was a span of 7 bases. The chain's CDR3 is CASSPGSHYGYTF. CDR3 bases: TGTGCCAGCTCACCAGGCAGTCACTATGGCTACACCTTC.

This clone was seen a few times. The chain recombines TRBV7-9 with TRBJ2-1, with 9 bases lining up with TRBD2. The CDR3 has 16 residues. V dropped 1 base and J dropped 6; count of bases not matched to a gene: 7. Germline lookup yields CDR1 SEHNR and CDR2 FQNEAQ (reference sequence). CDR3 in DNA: TGTGCCAGCAGCTTAGGGGCGAGCGGGAGGACCAATGAGCAGTTCTTC. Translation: CASSLGASGRTNEQFF.

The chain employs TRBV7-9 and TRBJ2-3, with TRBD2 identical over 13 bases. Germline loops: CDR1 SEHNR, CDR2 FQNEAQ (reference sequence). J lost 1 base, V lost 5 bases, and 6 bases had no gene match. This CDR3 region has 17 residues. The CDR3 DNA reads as TGTGCCAGCAGCGAGGGACTAGCGGGGATTGGCACAGATACGCAGTATTTT. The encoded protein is CASSEGLAGIGTDTQYF. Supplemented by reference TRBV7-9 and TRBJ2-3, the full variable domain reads DTGVSQNPRHKITKRGQNVTFRCDPISEHNRLYWYRQTLGQGPEFLTYFQNEAQLEKSRLLSDRFSAERPKGSFSTLEIQRTEQGDSAMYLCASSEGLAGIGTDTQYFGPGTRLTVL.

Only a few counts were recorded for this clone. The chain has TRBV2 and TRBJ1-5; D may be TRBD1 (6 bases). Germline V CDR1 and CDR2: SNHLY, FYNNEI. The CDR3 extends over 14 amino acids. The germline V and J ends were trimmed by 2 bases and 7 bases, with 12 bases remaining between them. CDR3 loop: CASSELRGGQPQHF. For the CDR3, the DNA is TGTGCCAGCAGTGAACTCAGGGGCGGGCAGCCCCAGCATTTT. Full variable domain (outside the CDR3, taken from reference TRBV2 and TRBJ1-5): EPEVTQTPSHQVTQMGQEVILRCVPISNHLYFYWYRQILGQKVEFLVSFYNNEISEKSEIFDDQFSVERPDGSNFTLKIRSTKLEDSAMYFCASSELRGGQPQHFGDGTRLSIL.

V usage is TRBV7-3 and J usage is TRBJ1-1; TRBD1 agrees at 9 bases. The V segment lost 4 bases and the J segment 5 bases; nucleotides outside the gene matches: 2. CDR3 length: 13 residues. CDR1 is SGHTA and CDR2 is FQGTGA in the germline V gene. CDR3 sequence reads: CASSSDRGTEAFF. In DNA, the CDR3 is TGTGCCAGCAGCTCGGACAGGGGTACTGAAGCTTTCTTT. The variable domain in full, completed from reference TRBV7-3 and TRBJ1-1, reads GAGVSQTPSNKVTEKGKYVELRCDPISGHTALYWYRQSLGQGPEFLIYFQGTGAADDSGLPNDRFFAVRPEGSVSTLKIQRTERGDSAVYLCASSSDRGTEAFFGQGTRLTVV.

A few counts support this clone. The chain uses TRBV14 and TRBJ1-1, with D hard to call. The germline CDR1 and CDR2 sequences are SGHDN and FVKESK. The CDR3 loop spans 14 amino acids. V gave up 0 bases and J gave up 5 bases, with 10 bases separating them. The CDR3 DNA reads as TGTGCCAGCAGCCAAGAGGTCCGAGGGACTGAAGCTTTCTTT. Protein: CASSQEVRGTEAFF.

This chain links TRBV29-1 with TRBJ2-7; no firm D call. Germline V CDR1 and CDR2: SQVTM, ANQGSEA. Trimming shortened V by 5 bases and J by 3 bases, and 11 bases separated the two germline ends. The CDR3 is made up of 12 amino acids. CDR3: CSVITQIYEQYF. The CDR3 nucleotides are TGCAGCGTTATCACTCAAATCTACGAGCAGTACTTC.